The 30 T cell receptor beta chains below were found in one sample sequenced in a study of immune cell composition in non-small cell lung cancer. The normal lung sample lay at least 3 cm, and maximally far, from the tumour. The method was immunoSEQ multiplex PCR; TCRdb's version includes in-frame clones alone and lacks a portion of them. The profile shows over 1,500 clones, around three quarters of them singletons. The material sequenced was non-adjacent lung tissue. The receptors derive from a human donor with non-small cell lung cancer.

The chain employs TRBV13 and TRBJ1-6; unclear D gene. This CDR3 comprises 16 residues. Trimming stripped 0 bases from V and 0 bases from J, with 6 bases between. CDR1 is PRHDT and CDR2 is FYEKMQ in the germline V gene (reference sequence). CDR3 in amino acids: CASSLGHSSYNSPLHF. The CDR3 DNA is TGTGCCAGCAGCTTAGGTCACAGCTCCTATAATTCACCCCTCCACTTT. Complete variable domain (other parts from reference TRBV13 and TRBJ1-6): AAGVIQSPRHLIKEKRETATLKCYPIPRHDTVYWYQQGPGQDPQFLISFYEKMQSDKGSIPDRFSAQQFSDYHSELNMSSLELGDSALYFCASSLGHSSYNSPLHFGNGTRLTVT.

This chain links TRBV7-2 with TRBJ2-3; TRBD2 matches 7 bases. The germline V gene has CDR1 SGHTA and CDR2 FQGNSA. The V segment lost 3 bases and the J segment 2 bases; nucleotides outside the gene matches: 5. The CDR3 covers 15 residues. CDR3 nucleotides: TGTGCCAGCAGCTTCTATAGCGGGCCCACAGATACGCAGTATTTT. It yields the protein CASSFYSGPTDTQYF.

CDR3 nucleotide sequence: TGCGCCAGCAGCCAAGTTATGGCGGGGGGGCTGGCAGATACGCAGTATTTT. This translates into CASSQVMAGGLADTQYF. The chain joins TRBV4-1 to TRBJ2-3; TRBD2 aligns across 9 bases. The CDR3 contains 17 residues. V was pared by 1 base and J by 4 bases, with 9 bases of the junction left unmatched. CDR1 is MGHRA, CDR2 YSYEKL, per germline.

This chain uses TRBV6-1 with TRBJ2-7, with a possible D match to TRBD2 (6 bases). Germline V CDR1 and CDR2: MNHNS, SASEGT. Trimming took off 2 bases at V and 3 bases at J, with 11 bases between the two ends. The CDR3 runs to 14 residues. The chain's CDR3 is CASSELGGSYEQYF. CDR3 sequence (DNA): TGTGCCAGCAGTGAATTGGGAGGCAGCTACGAGCAGTACTTC.

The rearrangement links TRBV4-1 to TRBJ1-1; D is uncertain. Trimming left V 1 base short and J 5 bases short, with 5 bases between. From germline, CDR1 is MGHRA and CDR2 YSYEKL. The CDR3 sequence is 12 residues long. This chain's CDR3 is CASSQVRTEAFF. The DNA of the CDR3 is TGCGCCAGCAGCCAAGTGAGGACTGAAGCTTTCTTT.

The CDR3 DNA follows: TGTGCCAGCTCCCGACAGGCGCTCTCTGGAAACACCATATATTTT. This translates into CASSRQALSGNTIYF. The rearrangement joins TRBV18 to TRBJ1-3, with D possibly TRBD1 on 6 matching bases. This CDR3 comprises 15 residues. V was clipped by 6 bases and J by 0 bases, with 12 bases between them. CDR1 KGHSH and CDR2 LQKENI come from the germline V gene.

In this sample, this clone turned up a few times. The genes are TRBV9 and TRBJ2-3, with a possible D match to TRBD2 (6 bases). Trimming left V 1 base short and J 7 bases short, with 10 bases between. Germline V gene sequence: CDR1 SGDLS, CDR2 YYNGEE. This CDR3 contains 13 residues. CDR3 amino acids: CASSVSGTYTQYF. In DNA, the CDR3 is TGTGCCAGCAGCGTATCGGGGACTTATACGCAGTATTTT.

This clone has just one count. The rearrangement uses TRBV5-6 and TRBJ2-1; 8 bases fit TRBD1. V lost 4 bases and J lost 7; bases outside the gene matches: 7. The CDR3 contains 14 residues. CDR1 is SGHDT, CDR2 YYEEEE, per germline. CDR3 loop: CASSAGQGGNEQFF. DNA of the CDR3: TGTGCCAGCAGCGCCGGACAGGGCGGGAATGAGCAGTTCTTC.

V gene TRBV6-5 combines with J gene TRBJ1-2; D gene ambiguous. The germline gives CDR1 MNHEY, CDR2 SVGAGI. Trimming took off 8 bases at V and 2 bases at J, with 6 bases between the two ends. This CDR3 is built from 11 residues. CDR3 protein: CASSVNYGYTF. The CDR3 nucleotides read TGTGCCAGCTCCGTAAACTATGGCTACACCTTC.

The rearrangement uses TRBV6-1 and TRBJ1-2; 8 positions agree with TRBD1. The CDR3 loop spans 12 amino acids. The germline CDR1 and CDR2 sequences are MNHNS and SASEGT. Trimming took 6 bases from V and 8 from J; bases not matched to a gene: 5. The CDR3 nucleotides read TGTGCCAGCAGAACAGGGGGGGACGGCTACACCTTC. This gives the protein CASRTGGDGYTF.

The CDR3 region has the DNA TGTGCCAGCAGCGTAGCTACGTCTAGCGGGGCTTTCACAGATACGCAGTATTTT. This codes for CASSVATSSGAFTDTQYF. J is TRBJ2-3 and V is TRBV9; 9 nucleotides align to TRBD2. The CDR3 runs to 18 residues. The germline CDR1 and CDR2 sequences are SGDLS and YYNGEE. The V gene end was trimmed by 0 bases and the J gene end by 2 bases; junction bases not matched to a gene: 10.

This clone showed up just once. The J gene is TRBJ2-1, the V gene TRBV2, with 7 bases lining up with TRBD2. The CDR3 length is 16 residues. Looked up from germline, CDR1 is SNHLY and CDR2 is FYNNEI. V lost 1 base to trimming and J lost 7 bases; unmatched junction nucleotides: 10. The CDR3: CASSEGLAEGLNEQFF. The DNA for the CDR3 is TGTGCCAGCAGTGAAGGCCTAGCGGAGGGCCTAAATGAGCAGTTCTTC.

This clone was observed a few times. For the CDR3, the DNA is TGTGCCAGCAGTCCCCGTACGACAGCGGGGGAAGAGACCCAGTACTTC. This translates into CASSPRTTAGEETQYF. V and J are TRBV27 and TRBJ2-5, with 8 bases identical to TRBD2. Losses at the gene ends were 5 bases for V and 3 bases for J; bases not matched to a gene: 11. Germline values: CDR1 MNHEY, CDR2 SMNVEV (reference sequence). The length of the CDR3 is 16 residues.

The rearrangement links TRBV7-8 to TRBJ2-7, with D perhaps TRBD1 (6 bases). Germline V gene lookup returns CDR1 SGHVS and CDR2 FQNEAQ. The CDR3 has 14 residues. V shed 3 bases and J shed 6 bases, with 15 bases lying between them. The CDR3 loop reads CASSFYRVPSEQYF. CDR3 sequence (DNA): TGTGCCAGCAGCTTCTACAGGGTCCCGTCCGAGCAGTACTTC. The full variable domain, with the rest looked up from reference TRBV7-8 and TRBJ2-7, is GAGVSQSPRYKVAKRGQDVALRCDPISGHVSLFWYQQALGQGPEFLTYFQNEAQLDKSGLPSDRFFAERPEGSVSTLKIQRTQQEDSAVYLCASSFYRVPSEQYFGPGTRLTVT.

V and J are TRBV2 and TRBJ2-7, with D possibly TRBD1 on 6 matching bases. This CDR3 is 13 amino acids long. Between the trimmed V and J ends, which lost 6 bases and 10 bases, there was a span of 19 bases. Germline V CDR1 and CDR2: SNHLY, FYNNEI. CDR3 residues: CASRGATGSLQYF. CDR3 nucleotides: TGTGCCAGCAGAGGGGCTACAGGGTCTCTCCAGTACTTC.

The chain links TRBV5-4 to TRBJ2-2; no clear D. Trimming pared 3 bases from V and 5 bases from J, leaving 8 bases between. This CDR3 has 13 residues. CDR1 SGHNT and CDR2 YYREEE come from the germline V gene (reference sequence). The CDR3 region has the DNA TGTGCCAGCAGCTCCTTAGAAACCGGGGAGCTGTTTTTT. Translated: CASSSLETGELFF.

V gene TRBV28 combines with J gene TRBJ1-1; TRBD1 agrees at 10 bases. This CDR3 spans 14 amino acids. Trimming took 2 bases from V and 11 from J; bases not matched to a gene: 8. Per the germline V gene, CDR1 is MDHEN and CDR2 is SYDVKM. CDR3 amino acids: CASSLAGTGVRAFF. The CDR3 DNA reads TGTGCCAGCAGTTTAGCCGGGACAGGGGTTCGGGCTTTCTTT.

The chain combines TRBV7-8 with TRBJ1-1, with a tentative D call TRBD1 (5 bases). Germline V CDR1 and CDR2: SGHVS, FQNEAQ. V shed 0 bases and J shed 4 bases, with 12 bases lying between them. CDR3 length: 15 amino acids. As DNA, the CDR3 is TGTGCCAGCAGCTTAGCGTTGGGGGGAGGCACTGAAGCTTTCTTT. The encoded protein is CASSLALGGGTEAFF.

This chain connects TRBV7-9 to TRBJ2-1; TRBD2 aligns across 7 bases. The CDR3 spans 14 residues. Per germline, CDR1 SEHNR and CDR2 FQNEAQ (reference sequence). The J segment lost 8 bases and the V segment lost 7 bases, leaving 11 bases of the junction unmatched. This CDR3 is CASTHLGAGDEQFF. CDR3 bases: TGTGCCAGCACCCACTTAGGGGCGGGGGATGAGCAGTTCTTC.

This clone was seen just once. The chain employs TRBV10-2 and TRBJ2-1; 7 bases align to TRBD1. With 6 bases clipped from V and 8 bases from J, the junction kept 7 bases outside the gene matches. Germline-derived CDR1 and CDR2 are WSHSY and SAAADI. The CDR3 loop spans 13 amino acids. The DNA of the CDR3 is TGCGCCAGCAGGGTCCCAACAGGGGATGAGCAGTTCTTC. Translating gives CASRVPTGDEQFF.

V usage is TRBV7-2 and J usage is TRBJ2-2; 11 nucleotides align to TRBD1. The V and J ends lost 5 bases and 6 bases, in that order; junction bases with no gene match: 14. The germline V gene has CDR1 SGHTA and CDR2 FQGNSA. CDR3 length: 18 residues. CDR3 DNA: TGTGCCAGCAGCCTGAACCGAAAGGACAGGGGGCGGGCCGGGGAGCTGTTTTTT. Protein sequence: CASSLNRKDRGRAGELFF.

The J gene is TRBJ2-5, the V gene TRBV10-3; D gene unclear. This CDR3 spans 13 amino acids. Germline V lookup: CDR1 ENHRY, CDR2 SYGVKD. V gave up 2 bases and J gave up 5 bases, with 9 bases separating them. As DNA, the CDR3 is TGTGCCATCAGTGAGCCGTCGGAGGAGACCCAGTACTTC. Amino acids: CAISEPSEETQYF.

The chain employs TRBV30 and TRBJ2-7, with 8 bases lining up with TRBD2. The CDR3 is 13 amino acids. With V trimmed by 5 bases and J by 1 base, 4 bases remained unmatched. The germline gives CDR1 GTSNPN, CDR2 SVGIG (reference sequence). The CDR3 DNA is TGTGCCTGGTCCCGGGGGGGTTCCTACGAGCAGTACTTC. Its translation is CAWSRGGSYEQYF.

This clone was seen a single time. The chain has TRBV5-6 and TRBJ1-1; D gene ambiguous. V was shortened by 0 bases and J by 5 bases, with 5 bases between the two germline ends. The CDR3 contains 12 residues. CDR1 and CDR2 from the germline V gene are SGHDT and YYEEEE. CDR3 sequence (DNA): TGTGCCAGCAGCTTGGGCCAGACTGAAGCTTTCTTT. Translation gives CASSLGQTEAFF.

This CDR3 is CACGRGTDTEAFF. CDR3 bases: TGTGCCTGTGGCAGGGGAACCGACACTGAAGCTTTCTTT. The chain links TRBV30 to TRBJ1-1; a possible D gene is TRBD1 (6 bases). The CDR3 spans 13 residues. V lost 6 bases, J lost 3 bases, and 14 bases lay in between. Per germline, CDR1 GTSNPN and CDR2 SVGIG (reference sequence).

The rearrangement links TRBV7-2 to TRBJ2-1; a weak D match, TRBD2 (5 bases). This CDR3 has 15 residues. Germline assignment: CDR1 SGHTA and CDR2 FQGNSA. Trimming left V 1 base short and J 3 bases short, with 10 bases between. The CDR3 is CASSLGGYRYNEQFF. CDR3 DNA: TGTGCCAGCAGCTTAGGCGGGTACCGCTACAATGAGCAGTTCTTC.

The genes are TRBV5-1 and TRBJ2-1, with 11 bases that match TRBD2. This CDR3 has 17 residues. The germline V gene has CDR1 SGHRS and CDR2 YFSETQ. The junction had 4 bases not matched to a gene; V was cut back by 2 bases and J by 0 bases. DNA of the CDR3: TGCGCCAGCAGCTTTAGCGGGGGGGTTAGCTCCTACAATGAGCAGTTCTTC. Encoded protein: CASSFSGGVSSYNEQFF.

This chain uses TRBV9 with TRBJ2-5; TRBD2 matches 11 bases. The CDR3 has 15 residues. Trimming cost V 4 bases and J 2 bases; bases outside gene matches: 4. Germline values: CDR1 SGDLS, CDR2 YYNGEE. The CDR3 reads CASSPSGGIQETQYF. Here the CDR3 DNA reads TGTGCCAGCAGCCCTAGCGGGGGGATACAAGAGACCCAGTACTTC.

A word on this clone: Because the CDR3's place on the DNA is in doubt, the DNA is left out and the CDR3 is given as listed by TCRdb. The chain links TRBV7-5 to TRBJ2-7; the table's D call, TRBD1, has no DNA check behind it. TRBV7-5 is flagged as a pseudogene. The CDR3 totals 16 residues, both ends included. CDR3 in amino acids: CASSLVFGQGTYEQYF.

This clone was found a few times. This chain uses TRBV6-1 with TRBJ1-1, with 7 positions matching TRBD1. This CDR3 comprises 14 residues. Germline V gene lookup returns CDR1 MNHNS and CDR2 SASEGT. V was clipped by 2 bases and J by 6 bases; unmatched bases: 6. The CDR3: CASSERRDSSEAFF. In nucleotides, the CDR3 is TGTGCCAGCAGTGAAAGGCGGGACAGTTCTGAAGCTTTCTTT.